This entry is about one TCR beta chain. These data originate in a study of T cell changes during pregnancy in multiple sclerosis. The length of the CDR3 is 17 residues. Germline loops: CDR1 SGHNT, CDR2 YYREEE (reference sequence). Losses at the gene ends were 2 bases for V and 0 bases for J; bases not matched to a gene: 7. Some clones are missing from TCRdb's copy, which holds only in-frame ones; the method was immunoSEQ multiplex PCR. The profile shows about 110,000 clones, approximately 90% of them singletons. The sequences come from peripheral blood, collected after pregnancy. The chain uses TRBV5-4 and TRBJ1-3; 8 bases are shared with TRBD1. This TCR derives from a female donor with multiple sclerosis, enrolled in a pregnancy study. Written as DNA, the CDR3 is TGTGCCAGCAGCTTAGCAGGGGGCGCCTTCTCTGGAAACACCATATATTTT. This gives the protein CASSLAGGAFSGNTIYF. Full variable domain (rest looked up from reference TRBV5-4 and TRBJ1-3): ETGVTQSPTHLIKTRGQQVTLRCSSQSGHNTVSWYQQALGQGPQFIFQYYREEENGRGNFPPRFSGLQFPNYSSELNVNALELDDSALYLCASSLAGGAFSGNTIYFGEGSWLTVV.